This TCR beta chain appears in the sequencing data of a study of cytomegalovirus exposure and HLA in healthy donors. Nominally healthy donors were sampled, though unrecorded immune exposures were likely. The study ran its PCR with 60 Vbeta and 13 Jbeta primers. TCRdb's copy holds only in-frame clones and misses some; the assay was immunoSEQ multiplex PCR. Of roughly 80,000 clones listed, roughly 80% are singletons. The J segment lost 4 bases and the V segment lost 8 bases, leaving 8 bases of the junction unmatched. From germline, CDR1 is MNHEY and CDR2 SMNVEV (reference sequence). The CDR3 loop spans 14 amino acids.

Material: PBMCs. The chain carries TRBV27 and TRBJ2-5; 9 positions agree with TRBD2. The TCR was taken from a woman aged 50 to 60 in good health and CMV-seronegative. The CDR3 here is CASAQRGVGETQYF. In nucleotides, the CDR3 is TGTGCCAGCGCCCAGCGGGGGGTGGGAGAGACCCAGTACTTC.